This T cell receptor (beta chain) was profiled in a study of blood T cell repertoires in COVID-19. The method was immunoSEQ multiplex PCR; TCRdb's version includes in-frame clones alone and lacks a portion of them. This sample carries about 94,000 clones, about nine tenths of them seen once, and the ten largest clones take about 5%. The germline V gene has CDR1 ENHRY and CDR2 SYGVKD. V lost 2 bases, J lost 7 bases, and 9 bases lay in between. This CDR3 comprises 14 residues. This clone was seen only once. Specimen: peripheral blood. V and J are TRBV10-3 and TRBJ1-6; perhaps TRBD1 as D (5 bases). This sequence was found in a woman aged 80 or over with acute or convalescent COVID-19. The CDR3 DNA reads TGTGCCATCAGTGAGGGGGCAGGGAATTCACCCCTCCACTTT. Its protein product is CAISEGAGNSPLHF.